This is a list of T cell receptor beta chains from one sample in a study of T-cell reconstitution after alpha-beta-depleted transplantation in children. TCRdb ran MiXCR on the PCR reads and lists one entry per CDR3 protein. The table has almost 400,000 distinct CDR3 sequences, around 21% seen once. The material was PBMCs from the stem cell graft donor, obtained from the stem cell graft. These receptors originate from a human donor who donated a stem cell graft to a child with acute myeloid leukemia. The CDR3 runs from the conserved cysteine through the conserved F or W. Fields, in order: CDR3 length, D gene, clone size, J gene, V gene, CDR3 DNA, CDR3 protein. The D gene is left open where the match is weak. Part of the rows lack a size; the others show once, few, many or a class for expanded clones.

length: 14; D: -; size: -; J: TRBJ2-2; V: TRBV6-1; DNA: TGTGCCAGCACAAGTAGGGGGAACACCGGGGAGCTGTTTTTT; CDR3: CASTSRGNTGELFF
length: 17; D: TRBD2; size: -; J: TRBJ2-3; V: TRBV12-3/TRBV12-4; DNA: TGTGCCAGCAGTTCATACCCCGGGAGGGTCGGCACAGATACGCAGTATTTT; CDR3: CASSSYPGRVGTDTQYF
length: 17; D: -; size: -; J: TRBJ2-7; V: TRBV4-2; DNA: TGTGCCAGCAGCCTCCTCCGGGGGGGGACAGGGTCCTACGAGCAGTACTTC; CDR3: CASSLLRGGTGSYEQYF
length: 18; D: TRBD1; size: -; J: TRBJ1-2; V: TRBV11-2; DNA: TGTGCCAGCAGCTTCACCGGGACAGGAATCACTGAGCCGGATGGCTACACCTTC; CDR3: CASSFTGTGITEPDGYTF
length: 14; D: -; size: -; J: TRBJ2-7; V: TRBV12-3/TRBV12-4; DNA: TGTGCCAGCAGTTTTGGGGGCCGCTCCTACGAGCAGTACTTC; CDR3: CASSFGGRSYEQYF
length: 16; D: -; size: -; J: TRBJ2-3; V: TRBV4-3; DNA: TGCGCCAGCAGCCAAGGGACAGAGGAGCGCACAGATACGCAGTATTTT; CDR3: CASSQGTEERTDTQYF
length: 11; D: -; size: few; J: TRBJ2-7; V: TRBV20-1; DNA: TGCAGTGCTGTAGGCCCCTACGAGCAGTACTTC; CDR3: CSAVGPYEQYF
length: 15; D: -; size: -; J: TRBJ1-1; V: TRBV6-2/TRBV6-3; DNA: TGTGCCAGCAGTGTTCCGGGACACCCGAACACTGAAGCTTTCTTT; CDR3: CASSVPGHPNTEAFF
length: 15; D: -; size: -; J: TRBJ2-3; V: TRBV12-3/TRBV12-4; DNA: TGTGCCAGCAGTTTACTAGACCCTAGCACAGATACGCAGTATTTT; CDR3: CASSLLDPSTDTQYF
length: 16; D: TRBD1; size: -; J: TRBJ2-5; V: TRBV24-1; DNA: TGTGCCACCAGTGATTTGTCGGGACAGGGAGGGGAGACCCAGTACTTC; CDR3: CATSDLSGQGGETQYF
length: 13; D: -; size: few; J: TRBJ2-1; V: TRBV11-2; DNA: TGTGCCAGCAGCTTACGACTGACCGGTGAGCAGTTCTTC; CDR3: CASSLRLTGEQFF
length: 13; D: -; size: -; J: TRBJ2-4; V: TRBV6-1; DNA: TGTGCCAGCAGGGAGCTAGCCAAAAACATTCAGTACTTC; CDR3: CASRELAKNIQYF
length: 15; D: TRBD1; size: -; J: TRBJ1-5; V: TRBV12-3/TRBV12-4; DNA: TGTGCCAGCAGTGGTGCGGGACAGGGGGGACAGCCCCAGCATTTT; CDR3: CASSGAGQGGQPQHF
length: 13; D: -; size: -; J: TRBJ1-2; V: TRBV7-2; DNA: TGTGCCAGCACCTACGGGTTAAACTATGGCTACACCTTC; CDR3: CASTYGLNYGYTF
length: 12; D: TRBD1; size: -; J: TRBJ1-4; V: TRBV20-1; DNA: TGCAGTGCCCTCCAGGGGGGTGAAAAACTGTTTTTT; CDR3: CSALQGGEKLFF
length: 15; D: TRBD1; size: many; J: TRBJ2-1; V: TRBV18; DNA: TGTGCCAGCAGTCCGGGACAGGGGGTGTACAATGAGCAGTTCTTC; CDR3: CASSPGQGVYNEQFF
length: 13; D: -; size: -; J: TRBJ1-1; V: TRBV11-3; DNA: TGTGCCAGCTCGGACCTGAGGGACACTGAAGCTTTCTTT; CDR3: CASSDLRDTEAFF
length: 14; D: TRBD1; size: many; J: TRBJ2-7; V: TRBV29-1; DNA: TGCAGCACCCTGACAGGGGGCGGATGGGACGAGCAGTACTTC; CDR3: CSTLTGGGWDEQYF
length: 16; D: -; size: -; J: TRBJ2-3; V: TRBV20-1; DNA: TGCAGTGCTAGAGGGCCCGGGACTCCCGGGGCAGATACGCAGTATTTT; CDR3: CSARGPGTPGADTQYF